The 14 T cell receptor beta chains listed next were all sequenced from one sample in a study of shared clonotypes between healthy human individuals. Sequencing was performed with immunoSEQ multiplex PCR; in TCRdb, only in-frame clones are kept and a portion is missing. This table holds about 2.3 million clones, around 93% found once. Input material: naive CD4+ T cells from PBMCs. Regarding subset: CD45RA+ positively selected. The receptor source for this set is a young man in good health. Some clones in this sample may be carry-over from other donors' samples.

Only a few counts were recorded for this clone. The chain uses TRBV11-2 and TRBJ2-2; D call uncertain. The CDR3 runs to 14 residues. The germline V gene has CDR1 SGHAT and CDR2 FQNNGV. Trimming took off 5 bases at V and 3 bases at J, with 10 bases between the two ends. The CDR3 here is CASSPDTYTGELFF. CDR3 nucleotide sequence: TGTGCCAGCAGCCCCGACACCTACACCGGGGAGCTGTTTTTT.

V is TRBV19 and J is TRBJ2-1; D unclear. CDR1 and CDR2 from the germline V gene are LNHDA and SQIVND (reference sequence). This CDR3 region has 15 residues. V dropped 10 bases and J dropped 10 bases, with 26 bases sitting between them. CDR3 DNA sequence: TGTGCCACCGAAAACGGCAGGTCGGCCCCCTCGGAGCAGTTCTTC. Protein: CATENGRSAPSEQFF.

The rearrangement links TRBV18 to TRBJ1-2; no definite D call. The CDR3 totals 13 residues. The germline CDR1 and CDR2 sequences are KGHSH and LQKENI. The V gene lost 2 bases and the J gene lost 8 bases, with 12 bases spanning the gap. In DNA, the CDR3 is TGTGCCAGCTCACCAATTGAGACGGGAGGCTACACCTTC. Its translation: CASSPIETGGYTF.

The chain combines TRBV4-2 with TRBJ2-1, with D perhaps TRBD2 (5 bases). V was trimmed by 0 bases and J by 7 bases, leaving 16 bases between them. The CDR3 contains 16 residues. Germline V CDR1 and CDR2: LGHNA, YNFKEQ. The CDR3 DNA follows: TGTGCCAGCAGCCAAGATGGTCCCTGGACGGGGAATGAGCAGTTCTTC. The encoded protein is CASSQDGPWTGNEQFF.

The chain links TRBV30 to TRBJ2-1; 11 positions agree with TRBD2. The CDR3 totals 17 residues. V was clipped by 2 bases and J by 8 bases; unmatched bases: 14. In germline, CDR1 is GTSNPN, CDR2 SVGIG (reference sequence). CDR3 nucleotides: TGTGCCTGGAGTACATCCAGAACTAGCGGGAGTAGGGATGAGCAGTTCTTC. This gives the protein CAWSTSRTSGSRDEQFF.

The chain is built from TRBV2 and TRBJ1-4, with 9 bases identical to TRBD1. From germline, CDR1 is SNHLY and CDR2 FYNNEI. With 6 bases clipped from V and 7 bases from J, the junction kept 3 bases outside the gene matches. The CDR3 is 13 residues long. The CDR3: CASRQGAGEKLFF. CDR3 coding DNA: TGTGCCAGCAGACAGGGGGCAGGTGAAAAACTGTTTTTT.

The rearrangement joins TRBV10-3 to TRBJ2-7; tentatively, D is TRBD1 (6 bases). V was cut by 7 bases and J by 2 bases, with 12 bases left in between. Germline V gene data show CDR1 as ENHRY and CDR2 as SYGVKD. This CDR3 is built from 13 residues. As DNA, the CDR3 is TGTGCCATCACCCCAGGGGTGGCCTACGAGCAGTACTTC. It encodes CAITPGVAYEQYF.

The gene calls are TRBV25-1 and TRBJ2-7, with 7 bases fitting TRBD2. V lost 6 bases, J lost 3 bases, and 5 bases stayed unmatched. Germline assignment: CDR1 MGHDK and CDR2 SYGVNS. The CDR3 is 13 residues long. As DNA, the CDR3 is TGTGCCAGCAGGCCAGCGGGGAGCTACGAGCAGTACTTC. Protein: CASRPAGSYEQYF.

The genes are TRBV28 and TRBJ2-3; 7 bases fit TRBD1. V was pared by 5 bases and J by 4 bases, with 6 bases of the junction left unmatched. The CDR3 is made up of 14 amino acids. The V gene's germline CDR1 is MDHEN and CDR2 SYDVKM. Here the CDR3 reads CASSTRTGSDTQYF. The CDR3 region has the DNA TGTGCCAGCAGTACTCGGACAGGCTCAGATACGCAGTATTTT.

This clone was seen more than once but under ten times. This chain links TRBV2 with TRBJ2-3, with D possibly TRBD2 on 6 matching bases. The CDR3 spans 13 residues. V lost 7 bases and J lost 5, with 13 bases in between. Per the germline V gene, CDR1 is SNHLY and CDR2 is FYNNEI. The CDR3 here is CASNNLGGDTQYF. The CDR3 region has the DNA TGTGCCAGCAATAACCTCGGGGGAGATACGCAGTATTTT.

The CDR3 DNA is TGTGCCAGCAGTGTACCCAAACTCGACAGCCTCCCTCATAATGAGCAGTTCTTC. The encoded protein is CASSVPKLDSLPHNEQFF. The genes are TRBV2 and TRBJ2-1; perhaps TRBD1 as D (5 bases). The length of the CDR3 is 18 residues. CDR1 and CDR2 (germline): SNHLY, FYNNEI. Trimming removed 4 bases at V and 7 bases at J, with 26 bases between.

In DNA form, the CDR3 reads TGTGCCAGCAGTCCCTACGACAGGACGTCCCATGAGCAGTTCTTC. Protein sequence: CASSPYDRTSHEQFF. V is TRBV28 and J is TRBJ2-1; a weak D match, TRBD1 (6 bases). V was cut by 5 bases and J by 8 bases, with 19 bases left in between. This CDR3 spans 15 amino acids. Germline CDR1 and CDR2: MDHEN and SYDVKM. Based on the CDR3 plus reference TRBV28 and TRBJ2-1, the full variable domain is DVKVTQSSRYLVKRTGEKVFLECVQDMDHENMFWYRQDPGLGLRLIYFSYDVKMKEKGDIPEGYSVSREKKERFSLILESASTNQTSMYLCASSPYDRTSHEQFFGPGTRLTVL.

A word on this clone: In the same sample, other DNA sequences code for this CDR3. The chain combines TRBV27 with TRBJ1-1, with unresolved D. The CDR3 is 13 residues long. Germline V gene data show CDR1 as MNHEY and CDR2 as SMNVEV (reference sequence). Deletions cut 0 bases from V and 3 bases from J, with 5 bases between. CDR3 protein: CASSLSGYTEAFF. CDR3 bases: TGTGCCAGCAGTTTATCTGGGTACACTGAAGCTTTCTTT.

V usage is TRBV7-3 and J usage is TRBJ2-5; 8 nucleotides align to TRBD1. The ends lost 4 bases at V and 5 bases at J; junction bases unmatched: 3. Looked up from germline, CDR1 is SGHTA and CDR2 is FQGTGA. This CDR3 has 13 residues. The chain's CDR3 is CASSSDRAETQYF. The CDR3 region has the DNA TGTGCCAGCAGCTCGGACAGGGCGGAGACCCAGTACTTC.